The 5 T cell receptor beta chains below all came from one sample that was sequenced in a study of regulatory T cells in long-lasting Graves disease. Regarding time point: newly diagnosed GD, antithyroid drugs for less than 3 months. The TCR library was made from RNA that had been extracted from PBMCs in TRIzol. According to the study, TCR beta libraries were built with iRepertoire HTBI primers and CDR3-region Arm-PCR. TCRdb re-analysed the multiplex PCR reads in MiXCR, keeping a single row per CDR3 protein. The repertoire holds over 350,000 distinct CDR3 sequences, with 12% to 15% as singletons. The same sample was also studied in work on T cells in Graves' hyperthyroidism and ophthalmopathy.

The material sequenced was peripheral blood mononuclear cells (PBMCs), taken at new diagnosis, from a patient treated with antithyroid drugs. Every receptor here comes from a woman aged 45 to 65 with Graves disease.

Only a few counts were recorded for this clonotype. The genes are TRBV28 and TRBJ2-3, with D hard to call. The CDR3 runs 14 residues. V was pared by 3 bases and J by 2 bases, with 9 bases between. The germline gives CDR1 MDHEN, CDR2 SYDVKM. The CDR3 spells CASSFGLFTDTQYF. The CDR3 DNA reads TGTGCCAGCAGTTTTGGGCTTTTCACAGATACGCAGTATTTT.

The DNA of the CDR3 is TGTGCCAGCAGTTCACCGGGACAGGGAAGCAATGAGCAGTTCTTC. Its protein product is CASSSPGQGSNEQFF. V usage is TRBV28 and J usage is TRBJ2-1; 9 bases fit TRBD1. J lost 6 bases, V lost 4 bases, and 7 bases had no gene match. Germline V gene sequence: CDR1 MDHEN, CDR2 SYDVKM. The CDR3 loop spans 15 amino acids. The full variable domain, completed using reference TRBV28 and TRBJ2-1, is DVKVTQSSRYLVKRTGEKVFLECVQDMDHENMFWYRQDPGLGLRLIYFSYDVKMKEKGDIPEGYSVSREKKERFSLILESASTNQTSMYLCASSSPGQGSNEQFFGPGTRLTVL.

This clonotype was seen more than once but under ten times. The V call is TRBV7-9, the J call TRBJ2-5, with 8 bases lining up with TRBD2. CDR1 SEHNR and CDR2 FQNEAQ come from the germline V gene (reference sequence). This CDR3 is 14 amino acids long. Losses at the gene ends were 5 bases for V and 5 bases for J; bases not matched to a gene: 7. The CDR3 region has the DNA TGTGCCAGCAGCCCGGGGACTAGTACGGAGACCCAGTACTTC. This translates into CASSPGTSTETQYF.

This clonotype showed up many times. This chain uses TRBV24-1 with TRBJ2-5, with unresolved D. This CDR3 comprises 13 residues. Trimming pared 6 bases from V and 2 bases from J, leaving 9 bases between. Per germline, CDR1 KGHDR and CDR2 SFDVKD. CDR3 bases: TGTGCCACCAGTCCCCGATTTCAAGAGACCCAGTACTTC. Translating it yields CATSPRFQETQYF.

This clonotype came up once. A read error is possible here, since a much larger clone lies one base away. This chain connects TRBV12-3 or TRBV12-4 to TRBJ1-2; perhaps TRBD1 as D (5 bases). This CDR3 has 12 residues. The CDR3 region is CTSRRTRTGYTF. In nucleotides, the CDR3 is TGTACCAGCAGGCGGACAAGGACCGGCTACACCTTC.